This T cell receptor (beta chain) was sequenced during a study of T cell repertoires in cytomegalovirus infection. The wider study: Peptides in the study included HLA-C-restricted and HLA-B-restricted CMV epitopes. A matching HLA type, together with CMV infection, was signaled by public TCR beta signatures.

This CDR3 has 14 amino acids. Trimming pared 3 bases from V and 2 bases from J, leaving 8 bases between. Study results and caveats: HLA-C-restricted CMV-specific TCR beta clonotypes prevailed in the ex vivo response.

Worth noting for this clonotype: The antigen is unknown.

TCRdb redid the calling of the reads with MiXCR, one entry per CDR3 protein. The sample has about 470,000 distinct CDR3 sequences; approximately 40% are singletons. The clonotype was recovered from a human donor in good health (CMV status not recorded). Some clones in this sample may be carry-over from other donors' samples. The J gene is TRBJ1-5, the V gene TRBV12-3 or TRBV12-4; possible D gene TRBD1, 6 bases. Source: cultured PBMCs, taken from culture after CMV antigen stimulation. The CDR3 bases are TGTGCCAGCAGTTTGTCAGGGGGCAATCAGCCCCAGCATTTT. This sequence encodes CASSLSGGNQPQHF.